The clone carrying this TCR beta chain was seen only a few times. These data belong to a study of sequential checkpoint blockade in melanoma. The protocol was immunoSEQ multiplex PCR, while the TCRdb copy is restricted to in-frame clones and leaves out a portion. Of 3,600 or so clones listed, less than 60% are singletons. Described treatment: randomized to nivolumab then ipilimumab (arm A) or the reverse (arm B). The sequence came from a human patient with melanoma. Some clones in this sample may be carry-over from other donors' samples. Specimen: CD8+ T cells sorted from blood (inferred from file names), collected from a patient given nivolumab and ipilimumab in sequence.

The CDR3 spells CASSPDRGNAFEQYF. CDR3 sequence (DNA): TGTGCCAGCAGCCCCGACAGGGGGAACGCCTTCGAGCAGTACTTC. The V call is TRBV7-9, the J call TRBJ2-7, with 9 positions matching TRBD1. CDR1 and CDR2 (germline): SEHNR, FQNEAQ (reference sequence). Unmatched junction bases numbered 11, after V lost 5 bases and J lost 6 bases. This CDR3 has 15 residues.